Listed below are T cell receptor beta chains from one sample, sequenced in a study of shared clonotypes between healthy human individuals. Measured with immunoSEQ multiplex PCR; TCRdb has only the in-frame clones, and not every one. The repertoire holds some 2.4 million clones, over 85% seen once, with approximately 0.37% in the top ten. The sequenced sample was naive CD4+ T cells from PBMCs. These receptors came from a young man in good health. Some clones in this sample may be carry-over from other donors' samples. Each CDR3 is given with its conserved first and last residue. The D gene is left open where the match is weak. Clone sizes are given selectively: once, few, many, or a class where the clone is expanded.

j_call: TRBJ1-5; v_call: TRBV5-1; d_call: NA; clone_size: NA; cdr3_nt: TGCGCCAGCAGCTTGGATGGGGCTAGCAATCAGCCCCAGCATTTT; cdr3_aa: CASSLDGASNQPQHF
j_call: TRBJ1-4; v_call: TRBV25-1; d_call: NA; clone_size: NA; cdr3_nt: TGTGCCAGCAGTTTATCCGGGTTTGCAACTAATGAAAAACTGTTTTTT; cdr3_aa: CASSLSGFATNEKLFF
j_call: TRBJ2-5; v_call: TRBV5-1; d_call: TRBD1; clone_size: NA; cdr3_nt: TGCGCCAGCAGCCCGGGTGGGACAGCAATGGGAGAGACCCAGTACTTC; cdr3_aa: CASSPGGTAMGETQYF
j_call: TRBJ2-7; v_call: TRBV28; d_call: TRBD2; clone_size: NA; cdr3_nt: TGTGCCAGCAGTTCACCGGGACTAGTTCATCGCGTGCAGTACTTC; cdr3_aa: CASSSPGLVHRVQYF
j_call: TRBJ2-1; v_call: TRBV11-2; d_call: TRBD2; clone_size: NA; cdr3_nt: TGTGCCAGCAGGAACAGGGTGGGACTAGCGGACAATGAGCAGTTCTTC; cdr3_aa: CASRNRVGLADNEQFF
j_call: TRBJ2-7; v_call: TRBV5-1; d_call: NA; clone_size: once; cdr3_nt: TGCGCCAGCAGCTTGACAGGCCCTACCTACGAGCAGTACTTC; cdr3_aa: CASSLTGPTYEQYF
j_call: TRBJ2-6; v_call: TRBV6-1; d_call: NA; clone_size: NA; cdr3_nt: TGTGCCAGCAGTGCCGGGGGCTTAGGGGCCAACGTCCTGACTTTC; cdr3_aa: CASSAGGLGANVLTF
j_call: TRBJ2-7; v_call: TRBV14; d_call: NA; clone_size: NA; cdr3_nt: TGTGCCAGCAGCAACCGAGGGGAACCACCCTACGAGCAGTACTTC; cdr3_aa: CASSNRGEPPYEQYF
j_call: TRBJ2-1; v_call: TRBV7-9; d_call: TRBD2; clone_size: once; cdr3_nt: TGTGCCAGCAGGCCTCAGAGCGGGAGCGGTGAGCAGTTCTTC; cdr3_aa: CASRPQSGSGEQFF
j_call: TRBJ1-1; v_call: TRBV4-2; d_call: NA; clone_size: NA; cdr3_nt: TGTGCCAGCAGCCAGAGAGGAGACGGACTAGGGACTGAAGCTTTCTTT; cdr3_aa: CASSQRGDGLGTEAFF
j_call: TRBJ1-4; v_call: TRBV7-9; d_call: NA; clone_size: few; cdr3_nt: TGTGCCAGCAGTTTGACAGCGTATAATGAAAAACTGTTTTTT; cdr3_aa: CASSLTAYNEKLFF
j_call: TRBJ1-5; v_call: TRBV7-9; d_call: NA; clone_size: NA; cdr3_nt: TGTGCCAGCAGCTTAGGGTATCGCAATCAGCCCCAGCATTTT; cdr3_aa: CASSLGYRNQPQHF
j_call: TRBJ2-1; v_call: TRBV2; d_call: NA; clone_size: NA; cdr3_nt: TGTGCCAGCAGGGACCGGACAGCAAACAATGAGCAGTTCTTC; cdr3_aa: CASRDRTANNEQFF
j_call: TRBJ2-3; v_call: TRBV7-3; d_call: NA; clone_size: NA; cdr3_nt: TGTGCCAGCAGTCCCCGCCGGTGGGGGGCAGATACGCAGTATTTT; cdr3_aa: CASSPRRWGADTQYF
j_call: TRBJ2-3; v_call: TRBV5-6; d_call: TRBD1; clone_size: NA; cdr3_nt: TGTGCCAGCAGCTTGGTAGGGACAGGGGGCCTCACAGATACGCAGTATTTT; cdr3_aa: CASSLVGTGGLTDTQYF
j_call: TRBJ2-1; v_call: TRBV11-2; d_call: TRBD2; clone_size: NA; cdr3_nt: TGTGCCAGCAGTCGCCTGACTAGCGGGAGGGCCTGGGATTACAATGAGCAGTTCTTC; cdr3_aa: CASSRLTSGRAWDYNEQFF
j_call: TRBJ2-1; v_call: TRBV11-2; d_call: TRBD2; clone_size: NA; cdr3_nt: TGTGCCAGCAGCTTATTGACGTGGGCTAGCGGGAGACATGAGCAGTTCTTC; cdr3_aa: CASSLLTWASGRHEQFF
j_call: TRBJ2-1; v_call: TRBV5-1; d_call: TRBD1; clone_size: NA; cdr3_nt: TGCGCCAGCAGCGGACAGGGGTCCTACAATGAGCAGTTCTTC; cdr3_aa: CASSGQGSYNEQFF
j_call: TRBJ1-5; v_call: TRBV28; d_call: TRBD1; clone_size: NA; cdr3_nt: TGTGCCAGCAGCTTGACAGGGGTTCAGCCCCAGCATTTT; cdr3_aa: CASSLTGVQPQHF
j_call: TRBJ2-1; v_call: TRBV2; d_call: NA; clone_size: NA; cdr3_nt: TGTGCCAGCAGCTCGGGATTCTACAATGAGCAGTTCTTC; cdr3_aa: CASSSGFYNEQFF
j_call: TRBJ2-1; v_call: TRBV9; d_call: TRBD1; clone_size: NA; cdr3_nt: TGTGCCAGCAGCGTAGACAGGGGCCCTTTCAATGAGCAGTTCTTC; cdr3_aa: CASSVDRGPFNEQFF
j_call: TRBJ2-2; v_call: TRBV2; d_call: NA; clone_size: few; cdr3_nt: TGTGCCAGCACCACGGCCGGGGAGCTGTTTTTT; cdr3_aa: CASTTAGELFF
j_call: TRBJ1-1; v_call: TRBV2; d_call: TRBD1; clone_size: NA; cdr3_nt: TGTGCCAGCAGACGGGACAGGGAGAACACTGAAGCTTTCTTT; cdr3_aa: CASRRDRENTEAFF
j_call: TRBJ1-1; v_call: TRBV28; d_call: TRBD1; clone_size: NA; cdr3_nt: TGTGCCAGCAGTATGCAGGGGGGGAGGACTGAAGCTTTCTTT; cdr3_aa: CASSMQGGRTEAFF
j_call: TRBJ2-7; v_call: TRBV10-3; d_call: TRBD2; clone_size: NA; cdr3_nt: TGTGCCATCAGTGGTGGGACTAGCGGCTCCTACGAGCAGTACTTC; cdr3_aa: CAISGGTSGSYEQYF
j_call: TRBJ2-2; v_call: TRBV7-9; d_call: TRBD2; clone_size: NA; cdr3_nt: TGTGCCAGCAGTCGCGGGAGGGCCCCCGGGGAGCTGTTTTTT; cdr3_aa: CASSRGRAPGELFF
j_call: TRBJ1-2; v_call: TRBV5-8; d_call: NA; clone_size: NA; cdr3_nt: TGTGCCAGCAGCTTGGGGACCCCGACACGTGGCTACACCTTC; cdr3_aa: CASSLGTPTRGYTF
j_call: TRBJ2-3; v_call: TRBV11-2; d_call: NA; clone_size: NA; cdr3_nt: TGTGCCAGCAGTAGGAAGGGAGCAGATACGCAGTATTTT; cdr3_aa: CASSRKGADTQYF
j_call: TRBJ2-7; v_call: TRBV27; d_call: TRBD1; clone_size: NA; cdr3_nt: TGTGCCAGCAGTCGACCCGGGACAGGAGCCTACGAGCAGTACTTC; cdr3_aa: CASSRPGTGAYEQYF
j_call: TRBJ1-1; v_call: TRBV19; d_call: NA; clone_size: NA; cdr3_nt: TGTGCCAGTAGTATCCTCGGACAGAGAGCTTTCTTT; cdr3_aa: CASSILGQRAFF
j_call: TRBJ1-5; v_call: TRBV18; d_call: NA; clone_size: once; cdr3_nt: TGTGCCAGCTCACCATCGGCCAGCCCAGGGCAGCCCCAGCATTTT; cdr3_aa: CASSPSASPGQPQHF
j_call: TRBJ1-2; v_call: TRBV5-1; d_call: NA; clone_size: NA; cdr3_nt: TGCGCCAGCAGCGTCGATCCTCGACCCTATGGCTACACCTTC; cdr3_aa: CASSVDPRPYGYTF
j_call: TRBJ2-5; v_call: TRBV19; d_call: TRBD1; clone_size: once; cdr3_nt: TGTGCCAGTAGTTTCTGGACAGGGGCGTACCAAGAGACCCAGTACTTC; cdr3_aa: CASSFWTGAYQETQYF
j_call: TRBJ2-1; v_call: TRBV7-9; d_call: TRBD2; clone_size: NA; cdr3_nt: TGTGCCAGCAGCTTACTAGCGGGGTTTTACAATGAGCAGTTCTTC; cdr3_aa: CASSLLAGFYNEQFF
j_call: TRBJ2-7; v_call: TRBV18; d_call: TRBD2; clone_size: NA; cdr3_nt: TGTGCCAGCTCACCACCGGGGGGGTACGAGCAGTACTTC; cdr3_aa: CASSPPGGYEQYF
j_call: TRBJ2-7; v_call: TRBV27; d_call: NA; clone_size: NA; cdr3_nt: TGTGCCAGCACTCTGCGCGGGCCTGATTGGGGCGACGAGCAGTACTTC; cdr3_aa: CASTLRGPDWGDEQYF
j_call: TRBJ1-1; v_call: TRBV5-1; d_call: NA; clone_size: NA; cdr3_nt: TGCGCCAGCAGCGTGGACGGAAACACTGAAGCTTTCTTT; cdr3_aa: CASSVDGNTEAFF
j_call: TRBJ1-5; v_call: TRBV19; d_call: NA; clone_size: NA; cdr3_nt: TGTGCCAGTAGTATAGGGACAGTACAGCCCCAGCATTTT; cdr3_aa: CASSIGTVQPQHF
j_call: TRBJ2-5; v_call: TRBV29-1; d_call: NA; clone_size: NA; cdr3_nt: TGCAGCGCCAGGGTTTACCAAGAGACCCAGTACTTC; cdr3_aa: CSARVYQETQYF
j_call: TRBJ2-3; v_call: TRBV11-3; d_call: NA; clone_size: NA; cdr3_nt: TGTGCCAGCAGCTTAGCGGGAGCCTTCACAGATACGCAGTATTTT; cdr3_aa: CASSLAGAFTDTQYF
j_call: TRBJ2-2; v_call: TRBV6-4; d_call: NA; clone_size: NA; cdr3_nt: TGTGCCAGCAGCCCCTGGGGGGCTCCCGGGGAGCTGTTTTTT; cdr3_aa: CASSPWGAPGELFF
j_call: TRBJ2-1; v_call: TRBV28; d_call: NA; clone_size: NA; cdr3_nt: TGTGCCAGCAGTTTGCCCGCCCCTCAGGAGCAGTTCTTC; cdr3_aa: CASSLPAPQEQFF